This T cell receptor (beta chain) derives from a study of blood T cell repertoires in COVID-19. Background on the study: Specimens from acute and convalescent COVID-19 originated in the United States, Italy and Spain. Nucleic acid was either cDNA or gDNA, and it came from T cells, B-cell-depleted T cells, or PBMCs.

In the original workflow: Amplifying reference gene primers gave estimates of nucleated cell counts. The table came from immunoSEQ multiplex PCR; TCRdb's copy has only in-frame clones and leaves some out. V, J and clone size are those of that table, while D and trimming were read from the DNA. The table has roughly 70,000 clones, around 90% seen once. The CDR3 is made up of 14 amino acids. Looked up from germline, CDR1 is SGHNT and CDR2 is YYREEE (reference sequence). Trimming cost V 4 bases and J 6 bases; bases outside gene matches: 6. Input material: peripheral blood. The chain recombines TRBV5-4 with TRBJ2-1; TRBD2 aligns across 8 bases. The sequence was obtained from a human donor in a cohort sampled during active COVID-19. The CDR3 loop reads CASSLGGTSNEQFF. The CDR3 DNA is TGTGCCAGCAGCCTGGGGGGGACTAGCAATGAGCAGTTCTTC.